The 24 T cell receptor beta chains reported below all come from one sample, sequenced in a study of cytomegalovirus exposure and HLA in healthy donors. The PCR made use of 60 Vbeta and 13 Jbeta primers. TCRdb keeps only in-frame clones here, not all; method: immunoSEQ multiplex PCR. The table counts under 200,000 clones; 0.75% to 0.85% lies in the top ten. The sequenced sample consisted of PBMCs. Every receptor here comes from a woman aged 18-29 years in good health and CMV-seropositive.

The chain links TRBV9 to TRBJ2-7; a possible D gene is TRBD2 (5 bases). Germline CDR1 is SGDLS and CDR2 is YYNGEE. Trimming took off 0 bases at V and 7 bases at J, with 14 bases between the two ends. The CDR3 has 14 amino acids. The CDR3 DNA sequence: TGTGCCAGCAGCGTAGCAGACCTCCCGGGAGAGCAGTACTTC. Translation gives CASSVADLPGEQYF. The complete variable domain, with remaining parts taken from reference TRBV9 and TRBJ2-7, reads DSGVTQTPKHLITATGQRVTLRCSPRSGDLSVYWYQQSLDQGLQFLIQYYNGEERAKGNILERFSAQQFPDLHSELNLSSLELGDSALYFCASSVADLPGEQYFGPGTRLTVT.

J is TRBJ2-7 and V is TRBV6-1; tentative D call: TRBD2 (6 bases). Germline V lookup: CDR1 MNHNS, CDR2 SASEGT. The V end was cut by 1 base, the J end by 0 bases, with 13 bases between. The CDR3 loop spans 16 amino acids. The CDR3 sequence: CASSEVGSGSSYEQYF. In DNA, the CDR3 is TGTGCCAGCAGTGAAGTGGGAAGCGGGTCCTCCTACGAGCAGTACTTC.

The chain joins TRBV30 to TRBJ1-2, with no clear D. The CDR3 totals 14 residues. Germline CDR1 is GTSNPN and CDR2 is SVGIG (reference sequence). The V and J ends lost 0 bases and 3 bases respectively, with 11 bases between them. DNA for the CDR3: TGTGCCTGGAGTGTACATGCCGCATACTATGGCTACACCTTC. This translates into CAWSVHAAYYGYTF.

The chain carries TRBV7-9 and TRBJ2-6, with 7 bases lining up with TRBD1. This CDR3 is 17 amino acids long. J lost 0 bases, V lost 5 bases, and 7 bases had no gene match. Germline V gene lookup returns CDR1 SEHNR and CDR2 FQNEAQ (reference sequence). The CDR3 region has the DNA TGTGCCAGCAGCCCGACAGGGCCTAGCTCTGGGGCCAACGTCCTGACTTTC. This encodes CASSPTGPSSGANVLTF.

The chain couples TRBV6-6 to TRBJ1-2; possibly TRBD1 for D (5 bases). The CDR3 is 13 amino acids. In germline, CDR1 is MNHNY, CDR2 SVGAGI (reference sequence). The V gene lost 5 bases and the J gene lost 8 bases, with 15 bases spanning the gap. In DNA, the CDR3 is TGTGCCAGCAGTCACGCAGGGTTGGGCGGCTACACCTTC. It is translated as CASSHAGLGGYTF.

V and J are TRBV7-9 and TRBJ1-1; D is ambiguous. V lost 5 bases, J lost 2 bases, and 9 bases lay in between. This CDR3 has 13 amino acids. Germline V gene lookup returns CDR1 SEHNR and CDR2 FQNEAQ (reference sequence). In DNA form, the CDR3 reads TGTGCCAGCAGCCCCAACAGTAACACTGAAGCTTTCTTT. Protein: CASSPNSNTEAFF.

The rearrangement uses TRBV4-2 and TRBJ2-3; TRBD2 matches at 14 bases. Germline loops: CDR1 LGHNA, CDR2 YNFKEQ. CDR3 length: 16 amino acids. Trimming cost V 3 bases and J 5 bases; bases outside gene matches: 4. CDR3 loop: CASSHGTSGREDTQYF. The CDR3, as DNA: TGTGCCAGCAGCCACGGGACTAGCGGGAGAGAAGATACGCAGTATTTT.

DNA for the CDR3: TGTGCCTGGAGCCGGGTGCGGGGGCCTGGGAACAATGAGCAGTTCTTC. Its protein is CAWSRVRGPGNNEQFF. The rearrangement links TRBV30 to TRBJ2-1; D perhaps matches TRBD2 (7 bases). V lost 3 bases, J lost 5 bases, and 20 bases lay in between. The CDR3 has 16 amino acids. Germline V gene data show CDR1 as GTSNPN and CDR2 as SVGIG (reference sequence).

V usage is TRBV5-1 and J usage is TRBJ2-2, with 10 bases that match TRBD2. This CDR3 has 17 amino acids. Trimming removed 4 bases from V and 3 bases from J; junction bases left unmatched: 9. The germline CDR1 and CDR2 sequences are SGHRS and YFSETQ. The CDR3 spells CASSGGLAAPYTGELFF. The CDR3 DNA reads as TGCGCCAGCAGCGGTGGACTAGCGGCTCCTTACACCGGGGAGCTGTTTTTT.

The rearrangement links TRBV6-6 to TRBJ2-3; 10 bases align to TRBD1. Germline lookup yields CDR1 MNHNY and CDR2 SVGAGI (reference sequence). The CDR3 covers 16 residues. V lost 3 bases and J lost 5; bases outside the gene matches: 8. This CDR3 reads CASSYSTGTGVDTQYF. The CDR3 DNA reads as TGTGCCAGCAGTTATTCCACCGGGACAGGGGTAGATACGCAGTATTTT.

CDR3 DNA: TGTGCCAGCAGCTTATTGTCGGGAGGTCTTGGGGCCAACGTCCTGACTTTC. It is translated as CASSLLSGGLGANVLTF. This chain joins TRBV7-9 and TRBJ2-6, with 7 nucleotides matching TRBD2. Germline assignment: CDR1 SEHNR and CDR2 FQNEAQ (reference sequence). This CDR3 comprises 17 residues. With V trimmed by 2 bases and J by 3 bases, 7 bases remained unmatched.

This chain joins TRBV7-3 and TRBJ2-1; no firm D call. V was shortened by 2 bases and J by 7 bases, with 15 bases between the two germline ends. Germline loops: CDR1 SGHTA, CDR2 FQGTGA. The CDR3 is made up of 15 amino acids. The CDR3 bases are TGTGCCAGCAGCTTAGATTGGAACTACCAAAATGAGCAGTTCTTC. Protein: CASSLDWNYQNEQFF.

This chain connects TRBV2 to TRBJ2-1, with 10 bases that match TRBD2. Trimming took 5 bases from V and 8 from J; bases not matched to a gene: 9. The V gene's germline CDR1 is SNHLY and CDR2 FYNNEI. This CDR3 comprises 15 residues. CDR3 sequence reads: CASSRGSSGGYEQFF. DNA for the CDR3: TGTGCCAGCAGTCGTGGGTCTAGCGGGGGATATGAGCAGTTCTTC.

The chain combines TRBV5-1 with TRBJ2-5; TRBD2 matches at 10 bases. CDR3 size: 15 residues. V was pared by 7 bases and J by 4 bases, with 10 bases of the junction left unmatched. Germline CDR1 reads SGHRS; CDR2 reads YFSETQ. The CDR3 DNA reads as TGCGCCAGCGGCATAATAGCGGGAGGAGGAGAGACCCAGTACTTC. Translating gives CASGIIAGGGETQYF.

The chain recombines TRBV5-1 with TRBJ2-1; the match to TRBD2 covers 12 bases. Trimming removed 4 bases from V and 8 bases from J; junction bases left unmatched: 7. Germline values: CDR1 SGHRS, CDR2 YFSETQ. This CDR3 region has 15 residues. The CDR3 reads CASSVGLAGLDEQFF. The DNA for the CDR3 is TGCGCCAGCAGCGTGGGACTAGCGGGTCTCGATGAGCAGTTCTTC. Using reference TRBV5-1 and TRBJ2-1 for the parts outside the CDR3, the full variable domain is KAGVTQTPRYLIKTRGQQVTLSCSPISGHRSVSWYQQTPGQGLQFLFEYFSETQRNKGNFPGRFSGRQFSNSRSEMNVSTLELGDSALYLCASSVGLAGLDEQFFGPGTRLTVL.

This chain connects TRBV2 to TRBJ2-7, with 9 bases matching TRBD1. The V gene end was trimmed by 3 bases and the J gene end by 6 bases; junction bases not matched to a gene: 6. The germline V gene encodes CDR1 SNHLY and CDR2 FYNNEI. CDR3 length equals 14 residues. The CDR3 loop reads CASSEGQGRSEQYF. CDR3 nucleotides: TGTGCCAGCAGTGAGGGACAGGGAAGATCCGAGCAGTACTTC.

The V gene is TRBV29-1, the J gene TRBJ1-1, with TRBD1 as a possible D gene (5 bases). V lost 6 bases, J lost 0 bases, and 11 bases lay in between. The CDR3 is made up of 13 amino acids. Germline V gives CDR1 SQVTM, CDR2 ANQGSEA. The CDR3 sequence: CSVEGRMNTEAFF. The CDR3, as DNA: TGCAGCGTGGAGGGACGGATGAACACTGAAGCTTTCTTT.

Details on this clone: One junction end disagrees with the germline gene, perhaps due to a read error. The sample holds other DNA sequences that translate to the same CDR3. The rearrangement links TRBV4-3 to TRBJ2-2, with 12 bases matching TRBD2. Germline assignment: CDR1 LGHNA and CDR2 YSLEER. This CDR3 spans 15 amino acids. For the CDR3, the DNA is TGCGCCAGCAGGTCGCTAGCGGGGGGGACCGGGGAGCTGTTTTTC. Translated, it gives CASRSLAGGTGELFF.

The chain carries TRBV5-6 and TRBJ2-2; a weak D match, TRBD1 (6 bases). There are 14 residues in the CDR3. V lost 4 bases to trimming and J lost 6 bases, with 13 bases between them. Germline CDR1 and CDR2: SGHDT and YYEEEE. Here the CDR3 reads CASSEQGFSGELFF. As DNA, the CDR3 is TGTGCCAGCAGCGAACAGGGATTCTCCGGGGAGCTGTTTTTT. The variable domain in full, completed from reference TRBV5-6 and TRBJ2-2, reads DAGVTQSPTHLIKTRGQQVTLRCSPKSGHDTVSWYQQALGQGPQFIFQYYEEEERQRGNFPDRFSGHQFPNYSSELNVNALLLGDSALYLCASSEQGFSGELFFGEGSRLTVL.

Details on this clone: Other DNA sequences in the same sample also yield this CDR3. The genes are TRBV10-2 and TRBJ1-5; D gene ambiguous. Germline CDR1 reads WSHSY; CDR2 reads SAAADI. This CDR3 is built from 17 residues. Trimming removed 6 bases from V and 1 base from J, with 19 bases in between. The CDR3 region has the DNA TGCGCCAGCAGACCGCGAGGTGGAGGATGGAGCAATCAGCCCCAGCATTTT. This codes for CASRPRGGGWSNQPQHF.

The chain carries TRBV7-2 and TRBJ1-1, with 9 nucleotides matching TRBD1. V was clipped by 5 bases and J by 4 bases; unmatched bases: 5. The V gene's germline CDR1 is SGHTA and CDR2 FQGNSA. The CDR3 is 14 residues long. CDR3 residues: CASSPGQGATEAFF. The DNA for the CDR3 is TGTGCCAGCAGCCCGGGACAGGGAGCCACTGAAGCTTTCTTT. The full variable domain, with the rest looked up from reference TRBV7-2 and TRBJ1-1, is GAGVSQSPSNKVTEKGKDVELRCDPISGHTALYWYRQSLGQGLEFLIYFQGNSAPDKSGLPSDRFSAERTGGSVSTLTIQRTQQEDSAVYLCASSPGQGATEAFFGQGTRLTVV.

The gene calls are TRBV5-6 and TRBJ1-3; D might be TRBD1 (5 bases). V lost 0 bases and J lost 0, with 13 bases in between. CDR1 and CDR2 (germline): SGHDT, YYEEEE. This CDR3 has 17 residues. The DNA for the CDR3 is TGTGCCAGCAGCTTGGCTAAGGGGATAAGCTCTGGAAACACCATATATTTT. Residues: CASSLAKGISSGNTIYF.

The chain links TRBV4-2 to TRBJ1-1, with a tentative D call TRBD1 (6 bases). The V gene lost 0 bases and the J gene lost 0 bases, with 11 bases spanning the gap. Per germline, CDR1 LGHNA and CDR2 YNFKEQ. CDR3 size: 16 residues. The CDR3 here is CASSQDLRQVNTEAFF. In DNA, the CDR3 is TGTGCCAGCAGCCAAGATCTTCGACAGGTGAACACTGAAGCTTTCTTT.

This chain joins TRBV11-2 and TRBJ2-3; a possible D gene is TRBD2 (6 bases). CDR1 is SGHAT and CDR2 is FQNNGV in the germline V gene. Trimming removed 1 base at V and 0 bases at J, with 8 bases between. This CDR3 has 15 residues. CDR3 bases: TGTGCCAGCAGCTTAGGGGGAGGCAGCACAGATACGCAGTATTTT. This encodes CASSLGGGSTDTQYF.